This TCR beta chain was identified in a study of cytomegalovirus exposure and HLA in healthy donors. General study findings and limits: Apparent HLA restriction characterized most CMV-associated TCR beta chains in a later analysis. Fewer N-insertions than the approximately 700-donor mean were reportedly shown by an Asian-associated ancestry cluster in a later analysis.

Each donor was nominally healthy when sampled (though unrecorded immune exposures were likely). In regard to this clone: No antigen is known for it.

The V gene's germline CDR1 is LNHDA and CDR2 SQIVND (reference sequence). This CDR3 comprises 15 residues. V was clipped by 7 bases and J by 2 bases; unmatched bases: 9. Both 60 Vbeta primers and 13 Jbeta primers went into the PCR. TCRdb's table, derived via immunoSEQ multiplex PCR, lists solely in-frame clones and lacks some. Counted here are over 150,000 clones, around three quarters occurring once; the ten biggest clones make up 2.1%. Sequencing was carried out using PBMCs. The source is a man aged 35-49 years in good health and CMV-seronegative. This rearrangement joins TRBV19 to TRBJ2-3; TRBD1 matches at 7 bases. CDR3 protein: CASTPGQPITDTQYF. The CDR3 DNA follows: TGTGCCAGTACCCCGGGACAGCCTATCACAGATACGCAGTATTTT.